A single sample gave rise to the 32 T cell receptor beta chains below, sequenced in a study of human T cells and chemical hapten exposure. Documented time point: patch test 1, 2 weeks after DPC sensitization. This sample's treatment: therapeutic diphenylcyclopropenone sensitization with weekly scalp DPC. TCRdb ran MiXCR on the RACE reads and lists one entry per CDR3 protein. The profile shows about 110,000 distinct CDR3 sequences, 11% of them singletons. The sequencing here drew on whole blood, taken in connection with sensitization to the hapten diphenylcyclopropenone (DPC). These TCRs come from a woman between 40 and 55 years old with alopecia areata. Some clones in this sample may be carry-over from other donors' samples.

The chain is built from TRBV7-2 and TRBJ2-2, with 12 bases lining up with TRBD2. The CDR3 extends over 16 amino acids. CDR1 is SGHTA, CDR2 FQGNSA, per germline. The J segment lost 6 bases and the V segment lost 5 bases, leaving 7 bases of the junction unmatched. The CDR3 coding sequence is TGTGCCAGCAGCACCCTAGCGGGGGGGCGGTCCGGGGAGCTGTTTTTT. As protein: CASSTLAGGRSGELFF.

There are many counts of this clonotype. Germline is not matched at one junction end, which may reflect a read error. This chain connects TRBV7-7 to TRBJ2-5, with 11 bases that match TRBD2. CDR1 SSHAT and CDR2 FNYEAQ come from the germline V gene (reference sequence). The CDR3 contains 14 residues. The CDR3 nucleotides read TGTGCTAGCAGCTTACTAGCGGGGGAAGAGACCCAGTACTTC. This sequence encodes CASSLLAGEETQYF.

This clonotype was seen a handful of times. This chain uses TRBV27 with TRBJ2-1; no definite D call. In germline, CDR1 is MNHEY, CDR2 SMNVEV (reference sequence). V lost 5 bases, J lost 3 bases, and 11 bases lay in between. The CDR3 consists of 14 residues. The CDR3 loop is CASSIFLGYNEQFF. CDR3 coding DNA: TGTGCCAGCAGTATATTCCTGGGCTACAATGAGCAGTTCTTC.

The chain carries TRBV11-3 and TRBJ2-5; tentative D call: TRBD2 (5 bases). Trimming stripped 6 bases from V and 4 bases from J, with 15 bases between. There are 14 residues in the CDR3. Germline V gives CDR1 SGHNT, CDR2 YENEEA. CDR3 residues: CASSDRGKGETQYF. The CDR3 DNA follows: TGTGCCAGCAGTGATAGAGGGAAGGGAGAGACCCAGTACTTC.

This clonotype occurred many times. CDR3 DNA sequence: TGTGCCAGCAGCCGCGGACTAGCGGGAGCGTCGAACACCGGGGAGCTGTTTTTT. Translated, it gives CASSRGLAGASNTGELFF. V and J are TRBV7-9 and TRBJ2-2; 13 bases agree with TRBD2. The trim removed 5 bases at V and 0 bases at J, leaving 6 bases unmatched. The CDR3 is 18 residues long. Germline V lookup: CDR1 SEHNR, CDR2 FQNEAQ (reference sequence).

The V call is TRBV7-2, the J call TRBJ1-1; D is unclear. Germline V gene sequence: CDR1 SGHTA, CDR2 FQGNSA. This CDR3 contains 13 residues. The ends were cut back, 5 bases at V and 8 bases at J, with 15 bases in the middle. The CDR3 is CASSLDEGGEAFF. The CDR3 DNA reads as TGTGCCAGCAGCCTAGATGAAGGCGGGGAAGCTTTCTTT. Variable domain in full (rest from reference TRBV7-2 and TRBJ1-1): GAGVSQSPSNKVTEKGKDVELRCDPISGHTALYWYRQSLGQGLEFLIYFQGNSAPDKSGLPSDRFSAERTGGSVSTLTIQRTQQEDSAVYLCASSLDEGGEAFFGQGTRLTVV.

The CDR3 DNA reads TGTGCCAGCAGTCTAGCGGGAGGCCTCCAAGAGACCCAGTACTTC. It yields the protein CASSLAGGLQETQYF. The chain employs TRBV7-8 and TRBJ2-5; 11 nucleotides align to TRBD2. The CDR3 runs 15 residues. CDR1 is SGHVS and CDR2 is FQNEAQ in the germline V gene. V lost 6 bases and J lost 1; bases outside the gene matches: 4.

In this sample, this clonotype turned up a few times. The chain employs TRBV7-2 and TRBJ2-7, with 8 bases aligning to TRBD1. CDR1 SGHTA and CDR2 FQGNSA come from the germline V gene. This CDR3 is built from 15 residues. V lost 0 bases, J lost 7 bases, and 8 bases stayed unmatched. CDR3 amino acids: CASSLADRVIGEQYF. The CDR3 DNA reads TGTGCCAGCAGCTTAGCGGACAGGGTAATAGGGGAGCAGTACTTC.

There are a few counts of this clonotype. V usage is TRBV11-2 and J usage is TRBJ2-3; D gene uncertain. This CDR3 comprises 12 residues. V was shortened by 5 bases and J by 5 bases, with 8 bases between the two germline ends. Germline lookup yields CDR1 SGHAT and CDR2 FQNNGV. CDR3: CASSPTVDTQYF. DNA of the CDR3: TGTGCCAGCAGCCCTACAGTAGATACGCAGTATTTT.

V usage is TRBV5-6 and J usage is TRBJ2-7; TRBD1 agrees at 9 bases. The CDR3 runs 17 residues. CDR1 and CDR2 (germline): SGHDT, YYEEEE. With 4 bases clipped from V and 5 bases from J, the junction kept 16 bases outside the gene matches. In nucleotides, the CDR3 is TGTGCCAGCAGCCTTTCCACCCCACAGGGGGCGCGGAACGAGCAGTACTTC. Translating gives CASSLSTPQGARNEQYF.

There are many counts of this clonotype. The chain recombines TRBV6-2 or TRBV6-3 with TRBJ2-3; the match to TRBD2 covers 12 bases. Germline trimming cut 5 bases from V and 2 bases from J; bases unmatched to any gene: 5. There are 16 residues in the CDR3. Germline V gives CDR1 MNHEY, CDR2 SVGEGT. The CDR3 DNA is TGTGCCAGCAGTGATGGACTAGCGGGGCTCACAGATACGCAGTATTTT. It encodes CASSDGLAGLTDTQYF.

This clonotype has more than one count but fewer than ten. The chain uses TRBV20-1 and TRBJ2-6, with D unresolved. The CDR3 consists of 16 residues. Trimming left V 1 base short and J 0 bases short, with 10 bases between. The germline V gene has CDR1 DFQATT and CDR2 SNEGSKA (reference sequence). The CDR3 coding sequence is TGCAGTGCTAGAGCTGGATGGAACTCTGGGGCCAACGTCCTGACTTTC. Translating gives CSARAGWNSGANVLTF.

This clonotype was observed many times. The chain has TRBV27 and TRBJ1-5; 7 nucleotides agree with TRBD1. J was trimmed by 4 bases and V by 6 bases; bases with no gene match: 9. This CDR3 contains 15 residues. CDR1 is MNHEY and CDR2 is SMNVEV in the germline V gene (reference sequence). CDR3 in amino acids: CASSPVSGGNQPQHF. The CDR3 region has the DNA TGTGCCAGCAGCCCCGTCTCAGGGGGTAATCAGCCCCAGCATTTT.

This clonotype was counted only a few times. This CDR3 reads CASSEGDRVGAKNIQYF. The CDR3 region has the DNA TGTGCCAGCAGTGAAGGGGACAGGGTTGGAGCCAAAAACATTCAGTACTTC. This rearrangement joins TRBV6-1 to TRBJ2-4, with 9 nucleotides matching TRBD1. Losses at the gene ends were 1 base for V and 0 bases for J; bases not matched to a gene: 4. From germline, CDR1 is MNHNS and CDR2 SASEGT. The length of the CDR3 is 17 residues.

This clonotype was seen ten or more times. The CDR3: CASSRVSDPSYNEQFF. The CDR3, as DNA: TGTGCCAGCAGCCGGGTGTCAGATCCCTCCTACAATGAGCAGTTCTTC. The chain is built from TRBV11-2 and TRBJ2-1; D is unclear. Germline V gene data show CDR1 as SGHAT and CDR2 as FQNNGV. The CDR3 consists of 16 residues. The ends were cut back, 5 bases at V and 0 bases at J, with 14 bases in the middle.

The rearrangement links TRBV7-8 to TRBJ1-1; D is undetermined. The CDR3 consists of 13 residues. Trimming stripped 1 base from V and 0 bases from J, with 3 bases between. Germline CDR1 reads SGHVS; CDR2 reads FQNEAQ. In DNA, the CDR3 is TGTGCCAGCAGCTTAGAAATGAACACTGAAGCTTTCTTT. Translation gives CASSLEMNTEAFF.

This clonotype was picked up many times. The chain links TRBV30 to TRBJ1-1; no firm D call. Germline assignment: CDR1 GTSNPN and CDR2 SVGIG (reference sequence). This CDR3 comprises 14 residues. Trimming took 2 bases from V and 10 from J, leaving 20 bases between them. As DNA, the CDR3 is TGTGCCTGGAGTAGTGTCGGGGTGTCGGCCCGAGCTTTCTTT. Its translation: CAWSSVGVSARAFF.

This clonotype has at least ten counts. This chain uses TRBV19 with TRBJ2-2, with 9 bases identical to TRBD1. The CDR3 runs to 14 residues. Germline V gene data show CDR1 as LNHDA and CDR2 as SQIVND (reference sequence). Trimming at V came to 6 bases and at J to 5 bases, leaving 4 bases not matched to a gene. The CDR3 sequence is CASRQGARTGELFF. In nucleotides, the CDR3 is TGTGCCAGTAGACAGGGGGCCAGAACCGGGGAGCTGTTTTTT.

V usage is TRBV12-3 or TRBV12-4 and J usage is TRBJ1-5; D is possibly TRBD1 (6 bases). Trimming left V 2 bases short and J 5 bases short, with 10 bases between. This CDR3 is 14 amino acids long. CDR3 DNA sequence: TGTGCCAGCAGTTTAACAGGGTCCTATCAGCCCCAGCATTTT. It codes for CASSLTGSYQPQHF.

J is TRBJ1-5 and V is TRBV27; possibly TRBD1 for D (5 bases). The CDR3 has 14 amino acids. CDR1 is MNHEY and CDR2 is SMNVEV in the germline V gene (reference sequence). Deletions cut 2 bases from V and 7 bases from J, with 12 bases between. The CDR3 DNA reads TGTGCCAGCAGTTTAAGCGGGGGTAGACAGCCCCAGCATTTT. Amino acids: CASSLSGGRQPQHF.

The sample holds many counts of this clonotype. Here the CDR3 reads CSVPLWARADTQYF. The CDR3 nucleotides read TGCAGCGTTCCATTGTGGGCCCGAGCAGATACGCAGTATTTT. The chain recombines TRBV29-1 with TRBJ2-3; D not resolved. The V gene's germline CDR1 is SQVTM and CDR2 ANQGSEA. Deletions cut 5 bases from V and 4 bases from J, with 16 bases between. CDR3 length: 14 residues.

The V and J genes are TRBV9 and TRBJ2-3; D might be TRBD1 (5 bases). The germline gives CDR1 SGDLS, CDR2 YYNGEE. CDR3 size: 17 residues. Trimming removed 0 bases at V and 2 bases at J, with 16 bases between. Here the CDR3 reads CASSVDPIGAITDTQYF. DNA of the CDR3: TGTGCCAGCAGCGTAGACCCTATTGGGGCCATCACAGATACGCAGTATTTT.

In its sample, this clonotype was seen a few times. V is TRBV7-9 and J is TRBJ2-2; D might be TRBD1 (6 bases). Looked up from germline, CDR1 is SEHNR and CDR2 is FQNEAQ (reference sequence). Trimming took 5 bases from V and 5 from J, leaving 9 bases between them. The CDR3 length is 13 residues. The CDR3 sequence: CASSIQGTGELFF. The CDR3 bases are TGTGCCAGCAGCATACAGGGTACCGGGGAGCTGTTTTTT.

This clonotype was observed a few times. The chain joins TRBV6-2 or TRBV6-3 to TRBJ1-1, with D maybe TRBD1 (6 bases). This CDR3 comprises 15 residues. Germline assignment: CDR1 MNHEY and CDR2 SVGEGT. V lost 6 bases and J lost 6, with 20 bases in between. CDR3 loop: CASRPTGGTAAEAFF. The CDR3 DNA is TGTGCCAGCAGACCTACCGGGGGCACAGCTGCTGAAGCTTTCTTT.

This sequence joins TRBV7-2 and TRBJ2-2, with D uncertain. CDR1 and CDR2 (germline): SGHTA, FQGNSA. Trimming took off 5 bases at V and 3 bases at J, with 13 bases between the two ends. The CDR3 is 15 residues long. In DNA form, the CDR3 reads TGTGCCAGCAGCGGATCCGGGTCTTACACCGGGGAGCTGTTTTTT. Translating it yields CASSGSGSYTGELFF.

This clonotype was seen repeatedly, ten times or more. The chain employs TRBV5-1 and TRBJ1-5, with 8 bases identical to TRBD1. The V and J ends lost 4 bases and 0 bases, in that order; junction bases with no gene match: 9. Germline-derived CDR1 and CDR2 are SGHRS and YFSETQ. This CDR3 region has 17 residues. The CDR3 DNA is TGCGCCAGCAGCCCCACCCACAGGGGGAATAGCAATCAGCCCCAGCATTTT. Its protein product is CASSPTHRGNSNQPQHF. The complete variable domain, with remaining parts taken from reference TRBV5-1 and TRBJ1-5, reads KAGVTQTPRYLIKTRGQQVTLSCSPISGHRSVSWYQQTPGQGLQFLFEYFSETQRNKGNFPGRFSGRQFSNSRSEMNVSTLELGDSALYLCASSPTHRGNSNQPQHFGDGTRLSIL.

This clonotype has a handful of counts. The chain has TRBV18 and TRBJ2-1; the match to TRBD1 covers 10 bases. V trimming: 3 bases; J trimming: 4 bases; junction bases outside the gene matches: 3. Looked up from germline, CDR1 is KGHSH and CDR2 is LQKENI. This CDR3 comprises 15 residues. The CDR3 sequence: CASSPRTGGYNEQFF. DNA for the CDR3: TGTGCCAGCTCACCTAGGACAGGGGGGTACAATGAGCAGTTCTTC.

This clonotype appeared a few times. The chain links TRBV5-5 to TRBJ2-7, with a weak D call TRBD2 (5 bases). Germline V gene sequence: CDR1 SGHKS, CDR2 YYEKEE (reference sequence). Trimming stripped 1 base from V and 5 bases from J, with 16 bases between. The CDR3 covers 15 residues. The CDR3 nucleotides read TGTGCCAGCAGCTTGCTAGCTAGCTCGGGTAACGAGCAGTACTTC. This codes for CASSLLASSGNEQYF.

This clonotype has more than one count but fewer than ten. This rearrangement joins TRBV18 to TRBJ2-5, with TRBD1 identical over 7 bases. This CDR3 has 13 amino acids. V dropped 3 bases and J dropped 7; count of bases not matched to a gene: 5. CDR1 KGHSH and CDR2 LQKENI come from the germline V gene. The CDR3: CASSPDRAPTQYF. In DNA form, the CDR3 reads TGTGCCAGCTCACCTGACAGGGCCCCGACCCAGTACTTC.

This clonotype came up many times. The chain uses TRBV28 and TRBJ2-1, with D unresolved. This CDR3 has 11 residues. V lost 7 bases and J lost 15, with 16 bases in between. Germline V CDR1 and CDR2: MDHEN, SYDVKM. In DNA form, the CDR3 reads TGTGCCAGCAAAGGTGGCCCCCGGCCGTTCTTC. The encoded protein is CASKGGPRPFF.

This chain connects TRBV7-9 to TRBJ2-7; 7 nucleotides line up with TRBD1. CDR3 length: 14 amino acids. Trimming took 5 bases from V and 9 from J; bases not matched to a gene: 13. Germline V CDR1 and CDR2: SEHNR, FQNEAQ (reference sequence). DNA for the CDR3: TGTGCCAGCAGCCCCTCGGACAGGCCTTCTTCGCAGTACTTC. Its translation is CASSPSDRPSSQYF.

This clonotype came up a few times. The rearrangement links TRBV24-1 to TRBJ2-2; D is possibly TRBD2 (5 bases). CDR1 and CDR2 (germline): KGHDR, SFDVKD. Deletions cut 1 base from V and 1 base from J, with 9 bases between. The length of the CDR3 is 16 residues. In DNA, the CDR3 is TGTGCCACCAGTGATTTAGCGGACCAGAACACCGGGGAGCTGTTTTTT. It specifies CATSDLADQNTGELFF.